What follows are 13 T cell receptor beta chains derived from one specimen sequenced in a study of identical twins. TCRdb re-called the 5' RACE reads through MiXCR, storing one row per CDR3 protein. The sample yields hundreds of thousands of distinct CDR3 sequences, 5.5% to 7.5% seen once. Sequencing used naive T cells sorted from blood. The source is a man younger than 35 in good health.

The chain couples TRBV18 to TRBJ1-2; D unresolved. The CDR3 has 13 amino acids. CDR1 is KGHSH and CDR2 is LQKENI in the germline V gene. The germline V and J ends were trimmed by 3 bases and 5 bases, with 10 bases remaining between them. CDR3 region: CASSPWREYGYTF. In DNA form, the CDR3 reads TGTGCCAGCTCACCGTGGCGGGAATATGGCTACACCTTC.

This clonotype was recorded at least ten times. The rearrangement uses TRBV20-1 and TRBJ1-1; D may be TRBD1 (5 bases). The CDR3 extends over 12 amino acids. V dropped 0 bases and J dropped 5 bases, with 7 bases sitting between them. Germline V gives CDR1 DFQATT, CDR2 SNEGSKA (reference sequence). The CDR3 sequence is CSAREGGTEAFF. The CDR3 DNA reads as TGCAGTGCTAGAGAGGGGGGAACTGAAGCTTTCTTT.

There are a few counts of this clonotype. This rearrangement joins TRBV19 to TRBJ2-7, with D maybe TRBD1 (6 bases). The V and J ends lost 4 bases and 5 bases respectively, with 15 bases between them. Germline CDR1 LNHDA, CDR2 SQIVND (reference sequence). This CDR3 has 14 residues. The CDR3 spells CASSTRDIAHEQYF. CDR3 nucleotide sequence: TGTGCCAGTAGTACGAGGGACATCGCCCACGAGCAGTACTTC.

This clonotype has only a few counts. The chain uses TRBV6-5 and TRBJ2-7, with D perhaps TRBD1 or TRBD2 (7 bases each). The V end was cut by 2 bases, the J end by 6 bases, with 14 bases between. CDR1 and CDR2 from the germline V gene are MNHEY and SVGAGI. This CDR3 has 14 amino acids. CDR3 in amino acids: CASSYKRDSPEQYV. The CDR3 DNA sequence: TGTGCCAGCAGTTACAAGCGGGACAGTCCCGAGCAGTACGTC.

For this clonotype: This may stem from a read error, because a much larger clone lies one nucleotide away. The rearrangement joins TRBV7-6 to TRBJ2-1; 7 bases fit TRBD2. Germline CDR1 reads SGHVS; CDR2 reads FNYEAQ. The CDR3 contains 15 residues. The CDR3 bases are TGTGCCAGCAGTTTTACTAGCGACCCGGGCCATGAGCAGATCTTC. This gives the protein CASSFTSDPGHEQIF.

This chain joins TRBV7-9 and TRBJ2-1; TRBD2 agrees at 11 bases. The CDR3 contains 16 residues. Germline CDR1 is SEHNR and CDR2 is FQNEAQ (reference sequence). V lost 4 bases and J lost 3; bases outside the gene matches: 5. The CDR3 nucleotides are TGTGCCAGCAGCTCGTTTAGCGGGAGGGTCTACAATGAGCAGTTCTTC. It codes for CASSSFSGRVYNEQFF.

The CDR3 nucleotides are TGTGCCAGCAGCCAAGATGGGGCGGGAGCGAATGCGCAGTATTTT. Translating gives CASSQDGAGANAQYF. The gene calls are TRBV4-2 and TRBJ2-3, with 7 bases fitting TRBD2. Looked up from germline, CDR1 is LGHNA and CDR2 is YNFKEQ. The CDR3 covers 15 residues. Trimming cost V 0 bases and J 10 bases; bases outside gene matches: 10.

The table lists this clonotype with many counts. This chain links TRBV28 with TRBJ1-1; tentatively, D is TRBD1 (6 bases). This CDR3 comprises 15 residues. Germline CDR1 MDHEN, CDR2 SYDVKM. V shed 7 bases and J shed 0 bases, with 15 bases lying between them. The CDR3 nucleotides are TGTGCCAGCAAAAACAGGGCGGGTATGAACACTGAAGCTTTCTTT. It specifies CASKNRAGMNTEAFF.

This clonotype was recorded a few times. CDR3 in DNA: TGTGCCTGGAGAACAGGGATGAATGAGCAGTTCTTC. Translating it yields CAWRTGMNEQFF. The V call is TRBV30, the J call TRBJ2-1; possible D gene TRBD1, 6 bases. The CDR3 loop spans 12 amino acids. The germline gives CDR1 GTSNPN, CDR2 SVGIG (reference sequence). Trimming removed 3 bases from V and 7 bases from J, with 10 bases in between.

The CDR3, as DNA: TGTGCCAGCAGTTCAGTAGCGGTTAGCACAGATACGCAGTATTTT. Translation: CASSSVAVSTDTQYF. V gene TRBV12-3 or TRBV12-4 combines with J gene TRBJ2-3; tentatively, D is TRBD2 (6 bases). V was trimmed by 4 bases and J by 0 bases, leaving 11 bases between them. The CDR3 loop spans 15 amino acids.

This clonotype occurred a few times. The rearrangement links TRBV5-1 to TRBJ2-3; 11 nucleotides line up with TRBD1. Germline trimming cut 0 bases from V and 5 bases from J; bases unmatched to any gene: 2. Germline CDR1 reads SGHRS; CDR2 reads YFSETQ. The CDR3 has 15 residues. DNA for the CDR3: TGCGCCAGCAGCTTGGCAGGGACAGGGGGAGATACGCAGTATTTT. It codes for CASSLAGTGGDTQYF.

This clonotype was recorded many times. The chain has TRBV29-1 and TRBJ2-1; 11 bases map to TRBD1. The CDR3 is 12 amino acids. J gave up 7 bases and V 6 bases, and 2 bases lay outside the gene matches. Germline values: CDR1 SQVTM, CDR2 ANQGSEA. CDR3 in amino acids: CSVGQGENEQFF. The DNA for the CDR3 is TGCAGCGTGGGACAGGGGGAAAATGAGCAGTTCTTC.

This clonotype was recorded many times. The rearrangement links TRBV7-9 to TRBJ1-5, with 7 bases aligning to TRBD1. The CDR3 length is 15 residues. Germline lookup yields CDR1 SEHNR and CDR2 FQNEAQ (reference sequence). Germline trimming cut 1 base from V and 6 bases from J; bases unmatched to any gene: 6. CDR3 amino acids: CASSLDVGQSQPQHF. CDR3 nucleotides: TGTGCCAGCAGCTTAGATGTGGGACAGAGTCAGCCCCAGCATTTT.